This TCR beta chain came from a study of early T cells in non-severe SARS-CoV-2 infection. V shed 1 base, J shed 9 bases, and the junction held 6 bases outside the gene matches. From germline, CDR1 is LNHNV and CDR2 YYDKDF (reference sequence). This CDR3 region has 15 residues. Via MiXCR, TCRdb re-called the 5' RACE reads, giving one row per CDR3 protein. The sample lists about 66,000 distinct CDR3 sequences; 15% to 20% were seen once. The table lists this clonotype with a few counts. Sequenced material: whole blood, taken at baseline. V and J are TRBV15 and TRBJ2-1, with TRBD2 matching 10 bases. The sequence was obtained from an adult who was a healthcare worker with PCR-confirmed SARS-CoV-2 infection or an uninfected control (not recorded which). The CDR3 DNA sequence: TGTGCCACCAGCAGAGGTAGCGGGGGGAGGGGTGAGCAGTTCTTC. The encoded protein is CATSRGSGGRGEQFF.